The next 7 T cell receptor beta chains were all read from a single sample in a study of T-cell reconstitution after alpha-beta-depleted transplantation in children. Unique molecular identifiers were used in preparing the TCRbeta library. TCRdb analysed the PCR reads with MiXCR anew, one entry per CDR3 protein. The sample gives approximately 18,000 distinct CDR3 sequences, approximately 13% of which show up once; approximately 35% is in the top ten. The starting material was PBMCs, mostly from graft donor cells, obtained 60 days after TCRalphabeta/CD19-depleted stem cell transplant. The receptors were gathered from a female patient between 2 and 15 years old who had a stem cell transplant for congenital amegakaryocytic thrombocytopenia, so the T cells may come from the graft donor.

CDR3 in DNA: TGTGCCATCAGTGAGTCGGGACTAGCGGGGGGGCTCGAGCAGTTCTTC. Translation gives CAISESGLAGGLEQFF. The chain recombines TRBV10-3 with TRBJ2-1; TRBD2 matches 16 bases. Per the germline V gene, CDR1 is ENHRY and CDR2 is SYGVKD. The V segment lost 0 bases and the J segment 10 bases; nucleotides outside the gene matches: 3. The CDR3 extends over 16 amino acids.

The sample holds many counts of this clonotype. This chain links TRBV11-1 with TRBJ2-1; 9 nucleotides line up with TRBD2. The ends lost 7 bases at V and 2 bases at J; junction bases unmatched: 15. The CDR3 has 18 amino acids. Germline values: CDR1 SGHAT, CDR2 FQDESV (reference sequence). CDR3 sequence (DNA): TGTGCCAGCAAACTCCCGCGAGTCCAGCGGGGGGCCTACAATGAGCAGTTCTTC. Translation: CASKLPRVQRGAYNEQFF.

The CDR3 spells CASSWGLTDTQYF. DNA for the CDR3: TGTGCCAGCAGTTGGGGGCTGACAGATACGCAGTATTTT. This chain connects TRBV11-2 to TRBJ2-3; tentatively, D is TRBD1 (6 bases). V was trimmed by 6 bases and J by 3 bases, leaving 10 bases between them. CDR3 length equals 13 residues. CDR1 is SGHAT and CDR2 is FQNNGV in the germline V gene.

This rearrangement joins TRBV28 to TRBJ2-1, with 13 positions matching TRBD2. This CDR3 spans 17 amino acids. Looked up from germline, CDR1 is MDHEN and CDR2 is SYDVKM. With 5 bases clipped from V and 7 bases from J, the junction kept 11 bases outside the gene matches. The CDR3 loop is CASSIGLAGDWGNEQFF. For the CDR3, the DNA is TGTGCCAGCAGTATAGGACTAGCGGGAGACTGGGGTAATGAGCAGTTCTTC.

The chain employs TRBV28 and TRBJ2-5; TRBD1 agrees at 9 bases. Germline V gene sequence: CDR1 MDHEN, CDR2 SYDVKM. The CDR3 runs 16 residues. V dropped 4 bases and J dropped 2; count of bases not matched to a gene: 8. The CDR3 spells CASSSPQTGGQETQYF. The CDR3 nucleotides read TGTGCCAGCAGTTCCCCGCAGACAGGGGGTCAAGAGACCCAGTACTTC.

A few counts support this clonotype. CDR3 region: CASSPQTNNEKLFF. The CDR3 DNA reads TGTGCCAGCTCACCACAGACAAATAATGAAAAACTGTTTTTT. The chain is built from TRBV18 and TRBJ1-4; no reliable D call. CDR3 length: 14 amino acids. Trimming pared 1 base from V and 4 bases from J, leaving 7 bases between. The germline V gene has CDR1 KGHSH and CDR2 LQKENI.

This clonotype showed up many times. The J gene is TRBJ2-1, the V gene TRBV4-1; TRBD2 is a possible D gene (6 bases). The germline V and J ends were trimmed by 1 base and 2 bases, with 12 bases remaining between them. CDR1 is MGHRA, CDR2 YSYEKL, per germline. The CDR3 consists of 16 residues. The CDR3 loop reads CASSQVGAGPYNEQFF. CDR3 nucleotide sequence: TGCGCCAGCAGCCAAGTCGGGGCGGGGCCCTACAATGAGCAGTTCTTC.